These 27 T cell receptor beta chains came from one sample sequenced in a study of radiotherapy plus CTLA-4 blockade in lung cancer. Assay used: immunoSEQ multiplex PCR; TCRdb lists only in-frame clones, some missing. The sample has about 98,000 clones, almost 90% seen once. The input for sequencing was peripheral blood, taken from a patient treated with radiotherapy plus ipilimumab. These receptors all come from a human donor with non-small cell lung cancer that progressed on radiotherapy plus ipilimumab.

The chain recombines TRBV6-5 with TRBJ2-5, with TRBD2 matching 11 bases. V was clipped by 7 bases and J by 10 bases; unmatched bases: 8. Germline assignment: CDR1 MNHEY and CDR2 SVGAGI. This CDR3 region has 13 residues. CDR3 sequence (DNA): TGTGCCAGCACCACTCTAGCGGGAGGAAGCCAGTACTTC. Translated: CASTTLAGGSQYF.

This clone has only one observation. The chain is built from TRBV4-2 and TRBJ2-3; 8 nucleotides line up with TRBD2. After removal of 0 bases from V and 0 bases from J, the junction contained 8 bases not matched to a gene. Germline CDR1 reads LGHNA; CDR2 reads YNFKEQ. This CDR3 has 18 residues. In DNA form, the CDR3 reads TGTGCCAGCAGCCAAGATACGGCGGGACTAGGGAGCACAGATACGCAGTATTTT. This translates into CASSQDTAGLGSTDTQYF.

The chain links TRBV10-3 to TRBJ1-5, with D perhaps TRBD1 (6 bases). This CDR3 has 14 amino acids. The germline V gene has CDR1 ENHRY and CDR2 SYGVKD. Trimming took 6 bases from V and 3 from J, leaving 12 bases between them. CDR3 loop: CAIRATGNNQPQHF. For the CDR3, the DNA is TGTGCCATCAGGGCCACAGGGAACAATCAGCCCCAGCATTTT.

This chain uses TRBV6-1 with TRBJ1-3; D is ambiguous. The germline V gene encodes CDR1 MNHNS and CDR2 SASEGT. The CDR3 loop spans 13 amino acids. Trimming removed 5 bases from V and 0 bases from J, with 5 bases in between. The CDR3 is CASSSFSGNTIYF. The CDR3 DNA reads TGTGCCAGCAGTTCATTCTCTGGAAACACCATATATTTT.

This chain joins TRBV5-6 and TRBJ2-3; D uncertain. Germline values: CDR1 SGHDT, CDR2 YYEEEE. The CDR3 has 13 residues. Trimming left V 2 bases short and J 5 bases short, with 9 bases between. DNA of the CDR3: TGTGCCAGCAGCTTAACTAACGGAGATACGCAGTATTTT. It translates to CASSLTNGDTQYF.

The rearrangement joins TRBV11-2 to TRBJ2-1, with a tentative D call TRBD2 (5 bases). CDR1 is SGHAT and CDR2 is FQNNGV in the germline V gene. This CDR3 is 15 amino acids long. V lost 5 bases to trimming and J lost 8 bases, with 19 bases between them. The CDR3 protein is CASSAPGSRPDEQFF. CDR3 sequence (DNA): TGTGCCAGCAGCGCTCCGGGGAGTCGCCCCGATGAGCAGTTCTTC.

This clone has only one observation. This chain uses TRBV5-5 with TRBJ1-4, with D possibly TRBD1 on 5 matching bases. The CDR3 covers 18 residues. CDR1 is SGHKS and CDR2 is YYEKEE in the germline V gene (reference sequence). V was clipped by 0 bases and J by 4 bases, with 19 bases between them. CDR3 sequence (DNA): TGTGCCAGCAGCTTGGGGGACGGATATTCCCCAATTAATGAAAAACTGTTTTTT. Its translation is CASSLGDGYSPINEKLFF.

This sequence joins TRBV7-9 and TRBJ2-7, with D hard to call. This CDR3 has 12 amino acids. V was pared by 4 bases and J by 5 bases, with 9 bases between. Looked up from germline, CDR1 is SEHNR and CDR2 is FQNEAQ (reference sequence). For the CDR3, the DNA is TGTGCCAGCAGCTCTCAGGACGACGAGCAGTACTTC. It yields the protein CASSSQDDEQYF. The whole variable domain, filled in from reference TRBV7-9 and TRBJ2-7, reads DTGVSQNPRHKITKRGQNVTFRCDPISEHNRLYWYRQTLGQGPEFLTYFQNEAQLEKSRLLSDRFSAERPKGSFSTLEIQRTEQGDSAMYLCASSSQDDEQYFGPGTRLTVT.

This sequence joins TRBV18 and TRBJ2-1; the D is unclear. Trimming removed 2 bases at V and 5 bases at J, with 1 base between. The CDR3 is made up of 11 amino acids. The germline V gene encodes CDR1 KGHSH and CDR2 LQKENI. The DNA for the CDR3 is TGTGCCAGCTCACCAAACAATGAGCAGTTCTTC. It encodes CASSPNNEQFF.

With respect to this clone: One end of the junction varies from germline; a read error may be responsible. V is TRBV6-1 and J is TRBJ2-1, with 7 bases lining up with TRBD1. CDR1 and CDR2 (germline): MNHNS, SASEGT. The CDR3 spans 14 residues. CDR3 DNA sequence: TGTGTCAGCAGTGACAGACAGGGAACTGGTGAGCAGTTCTTC. It encodes CVSSDRQGTGEQFF.

This clone was seen once. The chain joins TRBV10-3 to TRBJ2-3; 9 positions agree with TRBD2. The CDR3 is made up of 14 amino acids. CDR1 and CDR2 from the germline V gene are ENHRY and SYGVKD. V lost 10 bases, J lost 1 base, and 6 bases stayed unmatched. CDR3 coding DNA: TGTGCCACGTCGGCTAGCGGGGGCACAGATACGCAGTATTTT. Translation gives CATSASGGTDTQYF.

The chain combines TRBV18 with TRBJ1-2; D is unresolved. V was trimmed by 3 bases and J by 0 bases, leaving 11 bases between them. Germline lookup yields CDR1 KGHSH and CDR2 LQKENI. This CDR3 contains 15 residues. CDR3: CASSPQQATNYGYTF. CDR3 DNA: TGTGCCAGCTCACCCCAGCAGGCCACTAACTATGGCTACACCTTC.

In regard to this clone: This CDR3 is also generated by other DNA sequences in the sample. The chain carries TRBV5-1 and TRBJ1-2, with D unclear. The V end was cut by 0 bases, the J end by 2 bases, with 5 bases between. CDR3 length: 13 residues. The V gene's germline CDR1 is SGHRS and CDR2 YFSETQ. CDR3 in amino acids: CASSLDGNYGYTF. CDR3 nucleotide sequence: TGCGCCAGCAGCTTGGACGGCAACTATGGCTACACCTTC.

This clone was seen only once. One end of the junction does not line up with germline, which may come from a read error. The V gene is TRBV4-1, the J gene TRBJ2-5; 13 bases map to TRBD2. The end of the DNA is better explained by TRBJ2-7, so the J call may be wrong. Per germline, CDR1 MGHRA and CDR2 YSYEKL. The CDR3 extends over 17 amino acids. CDR3 protein: CASSQGLAGASNYEQYF. CDR3 DNA sequence: TGCGCCAGCAGTCAAGGACTAGCGGGAGCGTCAAACTACGAGCAGTACTTC.

This clone has only a few counts. V is TRBV5-4 and J is TRBJ2-3, with TRBD2 matching over 7 bases. Germline trimming cut 2 bases from V and 3 bases from J; bases unmatched to any gene: 12. The CDR3 consists of 17 residues. CDR1 and CDR2 from the germline V gene are SGHNT and YYREEE (reference sequence). CDR3 sequence (DNA): TGTGCCAGCAGCTTATTCCAACGGGACTACGGTACAGATACGCAGTATTTT. This codes for CASSLFQRDYGTDTQYF.

V gene TRBV27 combines with J gene TRBJ1-1; D call uncertain. This CDR3 has 13 residues. V was pared by 2 bases and J by 0 bases, with 4 bases between. CDR1 MNHEY and CDR2 SMNVEV come from the germline V gene (reference sequence). The CDR3 reads CASSLTVNTEAFF. In DNA, the CDR3 is TGTGCCAGCAGTTTAACAGTGAACACTGAAGCTTTCTTT.

V gene TRBV5-1 combines with J gene TRBJ2-1; D is tentatively TRBD1 or TRBD2 (6 bases each). The V and J ends lost 6 bases and 9 bases respectively, with 25 bases between them. CDR1 and CDR2 from the germline V gene are SGHRS and YFSETQ. The length of the CDR3 is 16 residues. CDR3 DNA sequence: TGCGCCAGCAAGATAGAAGGAGGGGGATCTTCAGGTGAGCAGTTCTTC. Translation gives CASKIEGGGSSGEQFF.

This clone was observed once. This chain links TRBV7-9 with TRBJ2-5; perhaps TRBD2 as D (5 bases). Germline assignment: CDR1 SEHNR and CDR2 FQNEAQ (reference sequence). CDR3 length: 14 residues. The V and J ends lost 2 bases and 11 bases respectively, with 18 bases between them. This chain's CDR3 is CASSLPGSSEEQYF. The CDR3, as DNA: TGTGCCAGCAGCTTACCGGGAAGTTCGGAAGAGCAGTACTTC.

The chain has TRBV15 and TRBJ1-1; D may be TRBD1 (5 bases). The V and J ends lost 0 bases and 4 bases respectively, with 12 bases between them. Germline V CDR1 and CDR2: LNHNV, YYDKDF (reference sequence). This CDR3 region has 15 residues. For the CDR3, the DNA is TGTGCCACCAGCAGAGATCAGGGATTGGGCACTGAAGCTTTCTTT. Protein product: CATSRDQGLGTEAFF.

CDR3 amino acids: CASSLVVGKRTDTQYF. DNA of the CDR3: TGTGCCAGCAGCTTAGTGGTCGGGAAGCGCACAGATACGCAGTATTTT. The rearrangement links TRBV11-3 to TRBJ2-3, with D possibly being TRBD2 (5 bases). This CDR3 has 16 residues. Germline loops: CDR1 SGHNT, CDR2 YENEEA. Between the trimmed V and J ends, which lost 1 base and 1 base, there was a span of 12 bases.

This chain links TRBV6-6 with TRBJ2-1; 8 nucleotides agree with TRBD2. From germline, CDR1 is MNHNY and CDR2 SVGAGI (reference sequence). Losses at the gene ends were 7 bases for V and 2 bases for J; bases not matched to a gene: 4. CDR3 length equals 14 residues. CDR3 sequence (DNA): TGTGCCAGCATGAATAGCGGGACCTACAATGAGCAGTTCTTC. Its translation is CASMNSGTYNEQFF.

The chain has TRBV29-1 and TRBJ1-1; TRBD1 might be the D (6 bases). CDR1 and CDR2 from the germline V gene are SQVTM and ANQGSEA. V was pared by 7 bases and J by 6 bases, with 15 bases between. The CDR3 sequence is 12 residues long. The CDR3 coding sequence is TGCAGCGGCGCGGGGGGCGCATCTGAAGCTTTCTTT. Encoded protein: CSGAGGASEAFF.

The chain joins TRBV29-1 to TRBJ2-2, with 7 bases identical to TRBD1. The CDR3 has 15 amino acids. Germline CDR1 and CDR2: SQVTM and ANQGSEA. Trimming cost V 7 bases and J 0 bases; bases outside gene matches: 8. The CDR3 protein is CSAFRGSPNTGELFF. The DNA for the CDR3 is TGCAGCGCTTTCAGGGGGAGCCCGAACACCGGGGAGCTGTTTTTT.

The rearrangement joins TRBV29-1 to TRBJ2-1, with TRBD2 identical over 13 bases. With V trimmed by 2 bases and J by 9 bases, 1 base remained unmatched. The CDR3 spans 13 residues. CDR1 is SQVTM and CDR2 is ANQGSEA in the germline V gene. Here the CDR3 reads CSVERLAGGEQFF. The CDR3 DNA sequence: TGCAGCGTTGAAAGACTAGCGGGAGGTGAGCAGTTCTTC.

This chain uses TRBV7-8 with TRBJ2-2; TRBD2 agrees at 9 bases. The J segment lost 4 bases and the V segment lost 0 bases, leaving 9 bases of the junction unmatched. Germline-derived CDR1 and CDR2 are SGHVS and FQNEAQ. This CDR3 spans 18 amino acids. For the CDR3, the DNA is TGTGCCAGCAGCTTAGCGCCCCGTAGCGGGAGAAGCACCGGGGAGCTGTTTTTT. This codes for CASSLAPRSGRSTGELFF.

The J gene is TRBJ2-7, the V gene TRBV5-1, with 7 bases that match TRBD1. V lost 1 base to trimming and J lost 0 bases; unmatched junction nucleotides: 7. The germline gives CDR1 SGHRS, CDR2 YFSETQ. This CDR3 has 16 residues. CDR3 protein: CASSLTGRGSSYEQYF. The DNA of the CDR3 is TGCGCCAGCAGCTTGACGGGCAGGGGGAGCTCCTACGAGCAGTACTTC.

CDR3 region: CASSATRDRGEQYF. The CDR3 DNA is TGTGCCAGCAGCGCAACCCGGGACAGGGGAGAGCAGTACTTC. This chain links TRBV9 with TRBJ2-7, with 10 bases aligning to TRBD1. The germline gives CDR1 SGDLS, CDR2 YYNGEE. The CDR3 is 14 amino acids. Trimming at V came to 3 bases and at J to 7 bases, leaving 7 bases not matched to a gene.